The 28 T cell receptor beta chains presented below share a single source sample, sequenced in a study of glioma-infiltrating T cells after dendritic cell vaccination. The data were produced by immunoSEQ multiplex PCR, yet TCRdb's version contains in-frame clones alone and is incomplete. In the table there are 70,000 to 90,000 clones, around 86% of which are singletons. Time point of the sample: after dendritic cell vaccination, including at tumor progression/relapse. This sample comprised blood, obtained after dendritic cell vaccination. These receptor sequences come from a human donor with glioblastoma.

V usage is TRBV4-1 and J usage is TRBJ2-1, with TRBD2 identical over 9 bases. Trimming cost V 1 base and J 4 bases; bases outside gene matches: 8. This CDR3 comprises 17 residues. Germline V gene sequence: CDR1 MGHRA, CDR2 YSYEKL. The CDR3 nucleotides read TGCGCCAGCAGCCAAGCGGCGGGGGGGATCAGGTACAATGAGCAGTTCTTC. It translates to CASSQAAGGIRYNEQFF.

In its sample, this clone was seen once. V usage is TRBV18 and J usage is TRBJ1-2; D perhaps matches TRBD1 (6 bases). In germline, CDR1 is KGHSH, CDR2 LQKENI. V lost 0 bases to trimming and J lost 3 bases, with 14 bases between them. This CDR3 is built from 16 residues. The CDR3 reads CASSPPGAPWHYGYTF. In DNA, the CDR3 is TGTGCCAGCTCACCACCGGGGGCCCCGTGGCACTATGGCTACACCTTC.

V is TRBV4-1 and J is TRBJ2-1; 11 bases are shared with TRBD2. The CDR3 loop spans 18 amino acids. V lost 0 bases and J lost 5; bases outside the gene matches: 9. Germline CDR1 reads MGHRA; CDR2 reads YSYEKL. The CDR3 sequence is CASSQETQTSGTDNEQFF. CDR3 bases: TGCGCCAGCAGCCAAGAAACTCAGACTAGCGGGACAGACAATGAGCAGTTCTTC.

This chain joins TRBV28 and TRBJ1-2; D gene unclear. The germline gives CDR1 MDHEN, CDR2 SYDVKM. CDR3 length: 13 residues. V gave up 8 bases and J gave up 7 bases, with 17 bases separating them. CDR3 amino acids: CASFLRASGGYTF. The CDR3, as DNA: TGTGCCAGCTTTCTCCGCGCTTCTGGTGGCTACACCTTC.

The chain carries TRBV27 and TRBJ1-2, with 7 positions matching TRBD1. Germline trimming cut 8 bases from V and 6 bases from J; bases unmatched to any gene: 15. This CDR3 has 15 amino acids. The germline gives CDR1 MNHEY, CDR2 SMNVEV (reference sequence). The CDR3 sequence is CASALPRGDPHGYTF. In DNA form, the CDR3 reads TGTGCCAGCGCACTCCCCAGGGGGGACCCCCATGGCTACACCTTC.

The CDR3: CASSFPGGPEAFF. CDR3 bases: TGCGCCAGCAGCTTCCCAGGGGGCCCTGAAGCTTTCTTT. The rearrangement links TRBV5-1 to TRBJ1-1; 8 bases align to TRBD1. With V trimmed by 2 bases and J by 6 bases, 3 bases remained unmatched. The germline V gene encodes CDR1 SGHRS and CDR2 YFSETQ. The CDR3 is 13 residues long.

The chain couples TRBV2 to TRBJ2-7; maybe TRBD1 (5 bases). Trimming left V 5 bases short and J 1 base short, with 12 bases between. Per the germline V gene, CDR1 is SNHLY and CDR2 is FYNNEI. The CDR3 totals 14 residues. CDR3 nucleotides: TGTGCCAGCAGTAAGGGGTTTGATTCCTACGAGCAGTACTTC. This gives the protein CASSKGFDSYEQYF.

The rearrangement joins TRBV4-2 to TRBJ1-3; D not certain. This CDR3 is 17 amino acids long. V was shortened by 1 base and J by 0 bases, with 13 bases between the two germline ends. Germline V lookup: CDR1 LGHNA, CDR2 YNFKEQ. This CDR3 reads CASSQVPYADSGNTIYF. The CDR3 DNA reads as TGTGCCAGCAGCCAAGTCCCATATGCGGACTCTGGAAACACCATATATTTT.

The CDR3 coding sequence is TGTGCTAGTGGTTTGGTAACCACTAAACCAGACAGGGAAGTTCTCCCCAATGAGCAGTTCTTC. This encodes CASGLVTTKPDREVLPNEQFF. The rearrangement links TRBV12-5 to TRBJ2-1, with 7 bases aligning to TRBD1. Looked up from germline, CDR1 is LGHNT and CDR2 is FRNRAP. V lost 0 bases, J lost 6 bases, and 23 bases stayed unmatched. This CDR3 is built from 21 residues.

V and J are TRBV7-9 and TRBJ2-2, with D unclear. This CDR3 comprises 13 residues. The V gene's germline CDR1 is SEHNR and CDR2 FQNEAQ (reference sequence). V was pared by 2 bases and J by 6 bases, with 7 bases between. The CDR3 loop reads CASSLSAAGELFF. In nucleotides, the CDR3 is TGTGCCAGCAGCTTATCGGCGGCCGGGGAGCTGTTTTTT.

This clone was found a few times. The V call is TRBV6-1, the J call TRBJ1-4; 8 bases fit TRBD1. The V and J ends lost 1 base and 4 bases, in that order; junction bases with no gene match: 5. CDR3 length: 16 amino acids. CDR1 MNHNS and CDR2 SASEGT come from the germline V gene. The CDR3 spells CASSEGQGAGNEKLFF. The DNA of the CDR3 is TGTGCCAGCAGTGAAGGGCAGGGGGCAGGTAATGAAAAACTGTTTTTT.

The chain carries TRBV4-1 and TRBJ1-4, with TRBD1 identical over 7 bases. CDR1 and CDR2 (germline): MGHRA, YSYEKL. The CDR3 extends over 17 amino acids. V trimming: 2 bases; J trimming: 3 bases; junction bases outside the gene matches: 9. CDR3 nucleotide sequence: TGCGCCAGCAGCCAAACGACTATAGGGGGCCCTAATGAAAAACTGTTTTTT. Amino acid sequence: CASSQTTIGGPNEKLFF.

The chain employs TRBV2 and TRBJ2-6; no firm D call. This CDR3 comprises 14 residues. V lost 3 bases and J 0 bases, leaving 3 bases between the germline ends. Germline lookup yields CDR1 SNHLY and CDR2 FYNNEI. The CDR3 spells CASSDGSGANVLTF. In DNA, the CDR3 is TGTGCCAGCAGTGACGGCTCTGGGGCCAACGTCCTGACTTTC.

The V gene is TRBV9, the J gene TRBJ2-7; perhaps TRBD1 as D (5 bases). The CDR3 runs to 15 residues. Looked up from germline, CDR1 is SGDLS and CDR2 is YYNGEE. The V end lost 4 bases, the J end lost 2 bases, and 16 bases lay between the germline ends. The CDR3 loop reads CASSPTERGTYEQYF. The CDR3 DNA reads as TGTGCCAGCAGCCCCACGGAAAGGGGCACCTACGAGCAGTACTTC.

The chain uses TRBV19 and TRBJ2-7; 12 positions agree with TRBD2. Germline CDR1 reads LNHDA; CDR2 reads SQIVND (reference sequence). The length of the CDR3 is 16 residues. V gave up 3 bases and J gave up 4 bases; unmatched junction bases: 7. CDR3 DNA sequence: TGTGCCAGTAGTATCTTTTTGACTAGCGGGGGTTACGAGCAGTACTTC. It encodes CASSIFLTSGGYEQYF. Filled out from reference TRBV19 and TRBJ2-7, the complete variable domain reads DGGITQSPKYLFRKEGQNVTLSCEQNLNHDAMYWYRQDPGQGLRLIYYSQIVNDFQKGDIAEGYSVSREKKESFPLTVTSAQKNPTAFYLCASSIFLTSGGYEQYFGPGTRLTVT.

This chain links TRBV6-1 with TRBJ2-7; the match to TRBD2 covers 13 bases. Trimming cost V 4 bases and J 2 bases; bases outside gene matches: 8. The CDR3 sequence is 17 residues long. Germline-derived CDR1 and CDR2 are MNHNS and SASEGT. CDR3 loop: CASSVRLAGGLTYEQYF. The CDR3 DNA reads TGTGCCAGCAGTGTTCGACTAGCGGGGGGTCTAACCTACGAGCAGTACTTC.

The chain uses TRBV30 and TRBJ2-3, with D possibly matching TRBD2 (6 bases). Looked up from germline, CDR1 is GTSNPN and CDR2 is SVGIG (reference sequence). Trimming took off 1 base at V and 4 bases at J, with 12 bases between the two ends. This CDR3 has 14 residues. CDR3 in amino acids: CAWSGNGGSDTQYF. The DNA of the CDR3 is TGTGCCTGGAGTGGGAACGGGGGATCAGATACGCAGTATTTT.

The V gene is TRBV11-2, the J gene TRBJ2-3; 9 bases match TRBD1. CDR1 is SGHAT and CDR2 is FQNNGV in the germline V gene. There are 17 residues in the CDR3. After removal of 5 bases from V and 2 bases from J, the junction contained 11 bases not matched to a gene. The CDR3 is CASSRGGGDRATDTQYF. CDR3 sequence (DNA): TGTGCCAGCAGCCGCGGGGGAGGGGACAGGGCCACAGATACGCAGTATTTT.

The chain combines TRBV4-3 with TRBJ2-1, with TRBD2 matching over 9 bases. The CDR3 is 16 residues long. Germline trimming cut 4 bases from V and 1 base from J; bases unmatched to any gene: 5. Germline CDR1 reads LGHNA; CDR2 reads YSLEER. CDR3 amino acids: CASSRSSGGSYNEQFF. In DNA form, the CDR3 reads TGCGCCAGCAGCCGAAGTAGCGGGGGTTCCTACAATGAGCAGTTCTTC.

The chain has TRBV7-9 and TRBJ2-2, with D maybe TRBD1 (6 bases). V was pared by 5 bases and J by 2 bases, with 9 bases between. The CDR3 has 14 amino acids. The germline CDR1 and CDR2 sequences are SEHNR and FQNEAQ (reference sequence). For the CDR3, the DNA is TGTGCCAGCAGCCTCAGGGGTAACACCGGGGAGCTGTTTTTT. Amino acid sequence: CASSLRGNTGELFF.

This clone was counted between two and nine times. The V call is TRBV7-6, the J call TRBJ2-7; D is ambiguous. V was cut by 5 bases and J by 5 bases, with 13 bases left in between. Germline CDR1 is SGHVS and CDR2 is FNYEAQ. CDR3 length equals 13 residues. The CDR3 sequence: CASSVQVSNEQYF. The CDR3 DNA reads as TGTGCCAGCAGCGTACAAGTCAGTAACGAGCAGTACTTC.

This rearrangement joins TRBV29-1 to TRBJ2-1, with D hard to call. V was shortened by 4 bases and J by 10 bases, with 14 bases between the two germline ends. This CDR3 is 12 amino acids long. The germline V gene encodes CDR1 SQVTM and CDR2 ANQGSEA. This chain's CDR3 is CSVVIGLEEQFF. CDR3 DNA sequence: TGCAGCGTTGTTATCGGCCTAGAGGAGCAGTTCTTC.

The chain combines TRBV10-2 with TRBJ2-7; 7 bases match TRBD1. Germline V lookup: CDR1 WSHSY, CDR2 SAAADI. The CDR3 totals 13 residues. J lost 2 bases, V lost 8 bases, and 6 bases had no gene match. In DNA form, the CDR3 reads TGCGCCAGCCGGACAGGTTCTACCTACGAGCAGTACTTC. Its translation is CASRTGSTYEQYF.

The chain combines TRBV10-3 with TRBJ2-1; 9 bases align to TRBD1. Germline V gene lookup returns CDR1 ENHRY and CDR2 SYGVKD. The ends lost 6 bases at V and 10 bases at J; junction bases unmatched: 4. The CDR3 consists of 12 residues. The CDR3 region is CAIRGTGREQFF. The CDR3 nucleotides read TGTGCCATCAGAGGGACAGGGCGGGAGCAGTTCTTC.

This clone was picked up one time. The chain uses TRBV6-5 and TRBJ2-1, with TRBD2 identical over 9 bases. The CDR3 runs to 15 residues. The germline V gene has CDR1 MNHEY and CDR2 SVGAGI. V lost 6 bases to trimming and J lost 2 bases; unmatched junction nucleotides: 5. Here the CDR3 reads CASSRSGGPYNEQFF. CDR3 DNA sequence: TGTGCCAGCAGCCGGAGCGGGGGGCCCTACAATGAGCAGTTCTTC.

This clone was seen a handful of times. This chain's CDR3 is CASRPSVGYNQPQHF. The CDR3 DNA follows: TGTGCCAGCAGACCGTCAGTGGGCTACAATCAGCCCCAGCATTTT. The rearrangement uses TRBV6-6 and TRBJ1-5, with D uncertain. This CDR3 region has 15 residues. Germline lookup yields CDR1 MNHNY and CDR2 SVGAGI (reference sequence). V was cut by 6 bases and J by 3 bases, with 15 bases left in between.

This clone has only a few counts. This sequence joins TRBV5-1 and TRBJ2-7, with D perhaps TRBD1 (6 bases). Trimming took 4 bases from V and 2 from J, leaving 19 bases between them. The germline V gene encodes CDR1 SGHRS and CDR2 YFSETQ. There are 16 residues in the CDR3. For the CDR3, the DNA is TGCGCCAGCAGCAAAAATAGACAGGAAATTACCTACGAGCAGTACTTC. This encodes CASSKNRQEITYEQYF.

The chain links TRBV18 to TRBJ1-2; 8 positions agree with TRBD1. CDR3 size: 14 residues. Germline V gives CDR1 KGHSH, CDR2 LQKENI. V lost 6 bases to trimming and J lost 7 bases; unmatched junction nucleotides: 10. CDR3 sequence: CASSPEGQGAGYTF. The CDR3 coding sequence is TGTGCCAGCTCCCCTGAAGGGCAGGGGGCTGGCTACACCTTC. Filled out from reference TRBV18 and TRBJ1-2, the complete variable domain reads NAGVMQNPRHLVRRRGQEARLRCSPMKGHSHVYWYRQLPEEGLKFMVYLQKENIIDESGMPKERFSAEFPKEGPSILRIQQVVRGDSAAYFCASSPEGQGAGYTFGSGTRLTVV.